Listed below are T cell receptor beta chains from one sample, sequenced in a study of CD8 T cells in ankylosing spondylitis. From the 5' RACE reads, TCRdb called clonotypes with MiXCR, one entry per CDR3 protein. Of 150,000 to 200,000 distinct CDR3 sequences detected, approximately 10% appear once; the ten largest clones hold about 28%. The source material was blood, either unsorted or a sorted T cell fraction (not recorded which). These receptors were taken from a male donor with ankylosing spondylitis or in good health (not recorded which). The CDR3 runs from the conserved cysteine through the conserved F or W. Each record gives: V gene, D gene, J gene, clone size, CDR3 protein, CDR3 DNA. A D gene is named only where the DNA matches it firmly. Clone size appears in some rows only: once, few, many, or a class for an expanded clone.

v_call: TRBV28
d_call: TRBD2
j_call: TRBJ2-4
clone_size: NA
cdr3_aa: CASSSLRLAKNIQYF
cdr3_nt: TGTGCCAGCAGTTCCTTGAGACTAGCGAAAAACATTCAGTACTTC

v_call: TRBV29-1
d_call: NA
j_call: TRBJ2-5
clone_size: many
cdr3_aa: CSVGHGTPPGTQYF
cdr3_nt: TGCAGCGTTGGCCATGGCACTCCCCCGGGGACCCAGTACTTC

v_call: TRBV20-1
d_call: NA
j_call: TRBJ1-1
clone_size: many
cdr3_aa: CSAGGKEAGNTEAFF
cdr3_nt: TGCAGTGCTGGAGGGAAAGAGGCCGGGAACACTGAAGCTTTCTTT

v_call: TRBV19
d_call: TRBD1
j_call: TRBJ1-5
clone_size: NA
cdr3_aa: CATDLRGTLQPQHF
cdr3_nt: TGTGCCACCGACCTCAGGGGGACGCTTCAGCCCCAGCATTTT

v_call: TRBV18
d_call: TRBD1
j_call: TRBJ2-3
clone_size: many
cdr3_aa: CASSRTTGGAYRTQYF
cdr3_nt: TGTGCCAGCTCAAGGACGACAGGGGGCGCGTATCGTACGCAGTATTTT

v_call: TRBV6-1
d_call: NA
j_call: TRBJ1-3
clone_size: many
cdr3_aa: CASRRTDSSSGNTIYF
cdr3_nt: TGTGCCAGCAGGAGGACGGACAGTAGCTCTGGAAACACCATATATTTT

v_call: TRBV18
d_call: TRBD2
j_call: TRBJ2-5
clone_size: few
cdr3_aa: CASSPGLPYQETQYF
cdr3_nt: TGTGCCAGCTCACCGGGACTACCGTACCAAGAGACCCAGTACTTC

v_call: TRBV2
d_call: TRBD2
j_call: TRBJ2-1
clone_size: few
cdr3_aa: CASTLAGGGREQFF
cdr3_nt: TGTGCCAGTACACTAGCGGGAGGGGGTAGGGAGCAGTTCTTC

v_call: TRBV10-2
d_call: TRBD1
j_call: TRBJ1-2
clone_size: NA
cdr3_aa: CASSSRGPSNYGYTF
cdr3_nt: TGCGCCAGCTCTTCCAGGGGGCCCTCCAACTATGGCTACACCTTC

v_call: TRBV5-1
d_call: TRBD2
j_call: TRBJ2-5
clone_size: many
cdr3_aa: CASSKTSGRGSETQYF
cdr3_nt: TGCGCCAGCAGCAAGACTAGCGGGAGAGGTTCAGAGACCCAGTACTTC

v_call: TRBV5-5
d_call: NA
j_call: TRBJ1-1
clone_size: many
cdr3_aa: CASSFQGSNTEAFF
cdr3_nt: TGTGCCAGCAGCTTTCAGGGATCGAACACTGAAGCTTTCTTT

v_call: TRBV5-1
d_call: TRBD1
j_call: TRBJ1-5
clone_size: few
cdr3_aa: CASSLGTGDQPQHF
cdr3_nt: TGCGCCAGCAGCTTGGGGACAGGGGATCAGCCCCAGCATTTT

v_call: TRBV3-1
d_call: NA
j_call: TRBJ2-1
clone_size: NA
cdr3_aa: CASSQARGGLYGEQFF
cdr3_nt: TGTGCCAGCAGCCAAGCTAGGGGGGGGCTATATGGTGAGCAGTTCTTC

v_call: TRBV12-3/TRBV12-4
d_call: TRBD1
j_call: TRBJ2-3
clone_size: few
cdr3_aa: CASSFRDRADTQYF
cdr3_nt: TGTGCCAGCAGTTTCCGGGACAGGGCAGATACGCAGTATTTT

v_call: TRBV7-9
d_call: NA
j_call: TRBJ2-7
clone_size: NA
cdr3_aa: CVSSLDLSYEQYF
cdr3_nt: TGTGTCAGCAGCTTGGATCTCTCCTACGAGCAGTACTTC

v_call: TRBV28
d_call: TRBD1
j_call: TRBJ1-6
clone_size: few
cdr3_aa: CASSSTGTGDNSPLHF
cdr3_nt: TGTGCCAGCAGTTCAACCGGGACAGGAGATAATTCACCCCTCCACTTT

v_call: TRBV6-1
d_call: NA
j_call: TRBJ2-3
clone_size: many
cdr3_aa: CASSAGPFTDTQYF
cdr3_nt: TGTGCCAGCAGTGCCGGACCGTTCACAGATACGCAGTATTTT

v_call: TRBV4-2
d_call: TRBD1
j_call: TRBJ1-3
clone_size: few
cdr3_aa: CASSQGPRQGLGGNTIYF
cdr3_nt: TGTGCCAGCAGCCAGGGACCACGACAGGGACTGGGAGGAAACACCATATATTTT

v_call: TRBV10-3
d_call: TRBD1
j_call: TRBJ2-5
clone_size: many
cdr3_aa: CAISDQGARQETQYF
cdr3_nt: TGTGCCATCAGTGATCAGGGGGCCCGGCAAGAGACCCAGTACTTC

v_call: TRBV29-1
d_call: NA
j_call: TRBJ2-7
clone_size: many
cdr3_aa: CSVRWGAHEQYF
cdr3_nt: TGCAGCGTTCGGTGGGGGGCCCACGAGCAGTACTTC

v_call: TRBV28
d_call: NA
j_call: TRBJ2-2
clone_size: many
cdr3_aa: CASSSPTGELFF
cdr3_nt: TGTGCCAGCAGTTCTCCGACCGGGGAGCTGTTTTTT

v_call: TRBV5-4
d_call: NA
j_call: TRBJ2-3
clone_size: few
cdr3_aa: CASSLESPDTQYF
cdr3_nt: TGTGCCAGCAGCTTGGAGTCCCCAGATACGCAGTATTTT

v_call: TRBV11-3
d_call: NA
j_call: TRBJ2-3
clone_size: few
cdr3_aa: CASSLGLNGAPDTQYF
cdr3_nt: TGTGCCAGCAGCTTAGGTTTAAATGGGGCCCCAGATACGCAGTATTTT

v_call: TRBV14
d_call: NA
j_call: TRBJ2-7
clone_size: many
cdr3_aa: CASSQDPRNYEQYF
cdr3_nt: TGTGCCAGCAGCCAAGATCCGCGAAACTACGAGCAGTACTTC

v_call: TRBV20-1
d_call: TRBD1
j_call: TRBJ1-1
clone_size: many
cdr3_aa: CSVAGQANTEAFF
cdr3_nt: TGCAGTGTTGCGGGACAGGCGAACACTGAAGCTTTCTTT

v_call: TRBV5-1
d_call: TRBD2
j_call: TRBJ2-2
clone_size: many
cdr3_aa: CASSPDSRGAGELFF
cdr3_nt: TGCGCCAGCAGTCCAGACTCTCGGGGGGCCGGGGAGCTGTTTTTT

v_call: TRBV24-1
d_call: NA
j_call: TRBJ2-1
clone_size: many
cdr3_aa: CATSDPQAQGYNEQFF
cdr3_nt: TGTGCCACCAGTGATCCGCAAGCCCAGGGGTACAATGAGCAGTTCTTC

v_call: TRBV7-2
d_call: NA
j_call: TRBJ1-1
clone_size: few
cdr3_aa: CASSLPGTLTEAFF
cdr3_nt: TGTGCCAGCAGCTTACCAGGGACACTAACTGAAGCTTTCTTT

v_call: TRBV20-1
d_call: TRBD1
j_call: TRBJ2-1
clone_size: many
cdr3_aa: CSARESGGLVDNEQFF
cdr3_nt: TGCAGTGCTAGAGAATCAGGGGGCTTAGTGGACAATGAGCAGTTCTTC

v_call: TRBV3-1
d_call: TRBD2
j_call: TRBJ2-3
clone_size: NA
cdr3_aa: CASSQYGTSGASTDTQYF
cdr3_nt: TGTGCCAGCAGCCAGTACGGGACTAGCGGGGCTAGCACAGATACGCAGTATTTT

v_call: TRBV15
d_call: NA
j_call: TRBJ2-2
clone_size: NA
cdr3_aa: CATPNWAGELFF
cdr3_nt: TGTGCCACCCCAAACTGGGCCGGGGAGCTGTTTTTT

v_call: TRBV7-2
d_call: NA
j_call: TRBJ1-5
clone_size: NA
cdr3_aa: CASSPEQFSNQPQHF
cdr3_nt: TGTGCCAGCAGCCCAGAGCAATTTAGCAATCAGCCCCAGCATTTT

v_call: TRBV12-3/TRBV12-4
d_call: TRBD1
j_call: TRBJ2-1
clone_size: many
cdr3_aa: CADGQGGPHNEQFF
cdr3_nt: TGTGCCGATGGACAGGGGGGGCCGCACAATGAGCAGTTCTTC

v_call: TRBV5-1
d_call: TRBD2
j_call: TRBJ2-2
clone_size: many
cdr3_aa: CASSPGRAGTGELFF
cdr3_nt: TGCGCCAGCAGCCCGGGGAGGGCCGGCACCGGGGAGCTGTTTTTT

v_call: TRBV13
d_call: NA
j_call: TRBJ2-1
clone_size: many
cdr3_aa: CASSLSLRTKSYNEQFF
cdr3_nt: TGTGCCAGCAGCTTGTCCCTGCGCACCAAATCCTACAATGAGCAGTTCTTC

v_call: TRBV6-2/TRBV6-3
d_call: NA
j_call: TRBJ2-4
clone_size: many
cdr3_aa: CASSYLRGGAQENIQYF
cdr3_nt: TGTGCCAGCAGTTACTTGCGTGGTGGGGCTCAGGAGAACATTCAGTACTTC

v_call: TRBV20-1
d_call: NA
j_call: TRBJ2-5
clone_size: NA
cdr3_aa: CSASTTQETQYF
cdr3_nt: TGCAGTGCTAGCACCACACAAGAGACCCAGTACTTC

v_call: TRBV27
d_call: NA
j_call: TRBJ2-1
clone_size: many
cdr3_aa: CASSLSPAVEQFF
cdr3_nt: TGTGCCAGCAGTTTATCCCCAGCCGTTGAGCAGTTCTTC

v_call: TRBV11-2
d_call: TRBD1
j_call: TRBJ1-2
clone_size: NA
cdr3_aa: CASSLTGTGGAANYGYTF
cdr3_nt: TGTGCCAGCAGCTTAACCGGGACAGGGGGAGCTGCTAACTATGGCTACACCTTC

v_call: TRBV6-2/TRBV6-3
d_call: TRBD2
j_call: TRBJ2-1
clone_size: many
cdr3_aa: CASSPPPQFTSGRDPYNEQFF
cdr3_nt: TGTGCCAGCAGCCCCCCACCCCAATTTACTAGCGGGAGGGACCCCTACAATGAGCAGTTCTTC

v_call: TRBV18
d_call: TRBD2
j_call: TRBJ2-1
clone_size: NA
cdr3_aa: CASSAGTSAFNEQFF
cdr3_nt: TGTGCCAGCTCAGCCGGGACTAGCGCATTCAATGAGCAGTTCTTC

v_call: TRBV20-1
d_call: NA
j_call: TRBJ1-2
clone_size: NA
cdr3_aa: CSARAGTPYGYTF
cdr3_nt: TGCAGTGCTAGGGCAGGAACCCCCTATGGCTACACCTTC